This T cell receptor (beta chain) was sequenced during a study of OX40 agonist ivuxolimab in advanced cancers. Trimming cost V 3 bases and J 7 bases, with 15 bases left between them. This CDR3 has 15 amino acids. CDR1 is SGHTA, CDR2 FQGTGA, per germline. Generated by immunoSEQ multiplex PCR, the TCRdb table keeps only in-frame clones and is missing some. The data hold about 36,000 clones, with around 90% observed a single time. The input for sequencing was CD4+ or CD8+ T cells sorted from blood, taken in a trial of the OX40 agonist ivuxolimab. The receptor was isolated from an adult with an advanced solid tumor such as melanoma, head and neck, liver or kidney cancer. V is TRBV7-3 and J is TRBJ2-2; the D gene is possibly TRBD2 (5 bases). In DNA, the CDR3 is TGTGCCAGCAGCTTTTCTCCGTCGGAGGACGGGGAGCTGTTTTTT. As protein: CASSFSPSEDGELFF.